The 30 T cell receptor beta chains below come from one sample, sequenced in a study of blood T cells in healthy people across ages. Through a sample-barcoded 5' primer and a J-beta primer mix, a second PCR was run for roughly 6 to 12 cycles. Using its own MiXCR run on the 5' RACE reads, TCRdb lists one record per CDR3 protein. Here the sample spans about 690,000 distinct CDR3 sequences, about 43% being singletons. The source material was blood. The receptors shown here come from a man older than 75 in good health.

In nucleotides, the CDR3 is TGTGCCAGCGGAAGTATAAGGCTAGCGGGAGGCCAGAGCTCCTACAATGAGCAGTACTTC. Its translation: CASGSIRLAGGQSSYNEQYF. The genes are TRBV7-9 and TRBJ2-1; the match to TRBD2 covers 11 bases. The J call is doubtful: the DNA matches TRBJ2-7 better. The CDR3 is made up of 20 amino acids. The germline gives CDR1 SEHNR, CDR2 FQNEAQ (reference sequence).

The chain uses TRBV20-1 and TRBJ2-7; TRBD2 is a possible D gene (5 bases). The CDR3 totals 11 residues. Germline CDR1 and CDR2: DFQATT and SNEGSKA (reference sequence). V was shortened by 2 bases and J by 8 bases, with 10 bases between the two germline ends. Here the CDR3 reads CSARLGEKQYF. The CDR3 DNA is TGCAGTGCTAGACTCGGGGAGAAGCAGTACTTC.

The gene calls are TRBV30 and TRBJ1-2; 8 bases are a match to TRBD1. This CDR3 is 17 amino acids long. Germline trimming cut 6 bases from V and 4 bases from J; bases unmatched to any gene: 19. Per the germline V gene, CDR1 is GTSNPN and CDR2 is SVGIG (reference sequence). The CDR3 here is CACPREDRALSSYGYTF. The CDR3 DNA follows: TGTGCCTGCCCGCGCGAGGACAGGGCCCTTTCGAGCTATGGCTACACCTTC.

Concerning this clonotype: One end of the junction is discordant with germline, which a read error may explain. This chain links TRBV27 with TRBJ2-6; either TRBD1 or TRBD2 may supply D (6 bases each). Germline assignment: CDR1 MNHEY and CDR2 SMNVEV (reference sequence). The CDR3 totals 17 residues. CDR3 DNA sequence: TGTGCCAGCAGTTTTGGCTGGGGGGCTCCTGGGGCCGACGTCCTGACTTTC. This gives the protein CASSFGWGAPGADVLTF.

This clonotype was seen a handful of times. The chain recombines TRBV20-1 with TRBJ1-6; unclear D gene. The CDR3 runs 14 residues. V shed 1 base and J shed 8 bases, with 12 bases lying between them. CDR1 DFQATT and CDR2 SNEGSKA come from the germline V gene (reference sequence). DNA of the CDR3: TGCAGTGCTAGAGGGGTATTGGTCGATTCACCCCTCCACTTT. Its protein is CSARGVLVDSPLHF.

This sequence joins TRBV27 and TRBJ1-6; 8 bases align to TRBD1. This CDR3 region has 15 residues. The germline V gene has CDR1 MNHEY and CDR2 SMNVEV (reference sequence). Unmatched junction bases numbered 14, after V lost 6 bases and J lost 13 bases. The CDR3 region is CASSDLSGGAYPLHF. For the CDR3, the DNA is TGTGCCAGCAGCGATCTATCAGGGGGCGCGTACCCCCTCCACTTT.

About this clonotype itself: One end of the junction does not line up with germline, which may come from a read error. V gene TRBV7-6 combines with J gene TRBJ2-4; 11 bases match TRBD1. The CDR3 covers 19 residues. Germline values: CDR1 SGHVS, CDR2 FNYEAQ. The CDR3 sequence: CASSLALGQGGGAGYERYF. The CDR3 DNA reads as TGTGCCAGCAGCTTAGCCCTGGGACAGGGGGGTGGAGCAGGCTACGAGCGGTATTTC.

At least ten counts were recorded for this clonotype. J is TRBJ2-3 and V is TRBV10-3; D is undetermined. The V end was cut by 0 bases, the J end by 1 base, with 8 bases between. There are 15 residues in the CDR3. The germline V gene encodes CDR1 ENHRY and CDR2 SYGVKD. CDR3 bases: TGTGCCATCAGTGAGTCAAGTTGGGGCACAGATACGCAGTATTTT. Translated: CAISESSWGTDTQYF.

This clonotype was recorded a few times. This sequence joins TRBV4-2 and TRBJ2-3; D gene uncertain. Germline-derived CDR1 and CDR2 are LGHNA and YNFKEQ. The CDR3 is made up of 14 amino acids. V was cut by 0 bases and J by 8 bases, with 12 bases left in between. The CDR3 sequence is CASSQDNSLSTQYF. The CDR3 DNA sequence: TGTGCCAGCAGCCAAGATAACTCTTTGAGTACGCAGTATTTT.

This clonotype was picked up a small number of times. The chain recombines TRBV18 with TRBJ2-5; D is possibly TRBD1 (5 bases). The J call may be mistaken, given a closer DNA end match to TRBJ2-7. Germline values: CDR1 KGHSH, CDR2 LQKENI. There are 13 residues in the CDR3. Here the CDR3 DNA reads TGTGCCAGCTCACCGGACATCCCCTACGAGCAGTACTTC. Translation: CASSPDIPYEQYF.

The CDR3 sequence is CATSDVQGKRETQFF. In DNA, the CDR3 is TGTGCCACCAGTGATGTGCAAGGGAAGCGGGAGACCCAGTTCTTC. The chain joins TRBV24-1 to TRBJ2-1; 8 positions match TRBD2. The junction had 13 bases not matched to a gene; V was cut back by 3 bases and J by 13 bases. The germline gives CDR1 KGHDR, CDR2 SFDVKD. This CDR3 is built from 15 residues.

This clonotype was seen many times. The J gene is TRBJ2-7, the V gene TRBV13, with D perhaps TRBD1 or TRBD2 (6 bases each). The CDR3 covers 15 residues. Germline values: CDR1 PRHDT, CDR2 FYEKMQ (reference sequence). V dropped 1 base and J dropped 0 bases, with 10 bases sitting between them. DNA for the CDR3: TGTGCCAGCAGCTTAGCGGGGGCCCTCTCCTACGAGCAGTACTTC. This sequence encodes CASSLAGALSYEQYF. Full variable domain (missing parts from reference TRBV13 and TRBJ2-7): AAGVIQSPRHLIKEKRETATLKCYPIPRHDTVYWYQQGPGQDPQFLISFYEKMQSDKGSIPDRFSAQQFSDYHSELNMSSLELGDSALYFCASSLAGALSYEQYFGPGTRLTVT.

A few counts support this clonotype. The rearrangement links TRBV6-2 or TRBV6-3 to TRBJ2-3; D could derive from TRBD1 or TRBD2 (5 bases each). CDR1 is MNHEY and CDR2 is SVGEGT in the germline V gene. Trimming cost V 5 bases and J 2 bases, with 17 bases left between them. This CDR3 is built from 16 residues. As DNA, the CDR3 is TGTGCCAGCAGTACCCGAGGGGAAGGGCCCACAGATACGCAGTATTTT. This translates into CASSTRGEGPTDTQYF.

In its sample, this clonotype was seen a few times. The V call is TRBV3-1, the J call TRBJ2-7; D is unresolved. CDR3 length: 13 amino acids. Germline CDR1 LGHDT, CDR2 YNNKEL (reference sequence). Trimming removed 0 bases at V and 5 bases at J, with 8 bases between. CDR3 sequence (DNA): TGTGCCAGCAGCCAAGATCCGGGCCACGAGCAGTACTTC. Amino acid sequence: CASSQDPGHEQYF.

The rearrangement uses TRBV2 and TRBJ2-1; D is undetermined. Trimming pared 5 bases from V and 0 bases from J, leaving 8 bases between. CDR3 size: 14 residues. From germline, CDR1 is SNHLY and CDR2 FYNNEI. For the CDR3, the DNA is TGTGCCAGCAGTACGAGGAGCTCCTACAATGAGCAGTTCTTC. Translating gives CASSTRSSYNEQFF.

This clonotype has more than one count but fewer than ten. The chain uses TRBV4-3 and TRBJ1-6, with 7 nucleotides matching TRBD1. V trimming: 2 bases; J trimming: 6 bases; junction bases outside the gene matches: 7. CDR3 length equals 16 residues. Germline CDR1 and CDR2: LGHNA and YSLEER. Here the CDR3 DNA reads TGCGCCAGCAGCCAATCTCTCGGGACAGCTAATTCACCCCTCCACTTT. This translates into CASSQSLGTANSPLHF.

A note on this clonotype: This may be a read error: a much more frequent sequence differs by one nucleotide. The chain employs TRBV29-1 and TRBJ2-7; weak D call: TRBD1 (6 bases). V was pared by 6 bases and J by 5 bases, with 14 bases between. The CDR3 is made up of 12 amino acids. Germline V lookup: CDR1 SQVTM, CDR2 ANQGSEA. The CDR3 region is CSVDRDTDEQYF. The CDR3 DNA reads as TGCAGCGTCGACCGGGACACTGACGAGCAGTACTTC.

The rearrangement joins TRBV28 to TRBJ1-5, with D perhaps matching TRBD1 (5 bases). Germline values: CDR1 MDHEN, CDR2 SYDVKM. The CDR3 length is 16 residues. Trimming took 2 bases from V and 0 from J, leaving 11 bases between them. Here the CDR3 reads CASSLRTRNSNQPQHF. CDR3 nucleotides: TGTGCCAGCAGTTTAAGGACACGAAATAGCAATCAGCCCCAGCATTTT.

As regards this clonotype: One junction end disagrees with the germline gene, perhaps due to a read error. The chain has TRBV18 and TRBJ2-1; TRBD2 aligns across 8 bases. Germline V gives CDR1 KGHSH, CDR2 LQKENI. CDR3 length: 16 amino acids. CDR3 coding DNA: TGCGCCAGCTCACGGACCGACGCAGGACTAGCCCATGAGCAGTTCTTC. Amino acids: CASSRTDAGLAHEQFF. Based on the CDR3 plus reference TRBV18 and TRBJ2-1, the full variable domain is NAGVMQNPRHLVRRRGQEARLRCSPMKGHSHVYWYRQLPEEGLKFMVYLQKENIIDESGMPKERFSAEFPKEGPSILRIQQVVRGDSAAYFCASSRTDAGLAHEQFFGPGTRLTVL.

This clonotype was detected a few times. V is TRBV6-1 and J is TRBJ2-5; D is unresolved. Deletions cut 6 bases from V and 2 bases from J, with 13 bases between. The CDR3 extends over 14 amino acids. The germline CDR1 and CDR2 sequences are MNHNS and SASEGT. The CDR3 DNA sequence: TGTGCCAGCAGGAAGGACGGACGTCAAGAGACCCAGTACTTC. Protein product: CASRKDGRQETQYF.

This rearrangement joins TRBV6-5 to TRBJ1-6, with a weak D call TRBD1 (5 bases). Germline CDR1 MNHEY, CDR2 SVGAGI. This CDR3 region has 15 residues. The V end lost 7 bases, the J end lost 10 bases, and 20 bases lay between the germline ends. CDR3 in amino acids: CASTRDGDPLSPLHF. CDR3 coding DNA: TGTGCCAGCACTAGAGACGGGGACCCGTTGTCACCCCTCCACTTT.

This chain connects TRBV20-1 to TRBJ2-5; 7 bases align to TRBD2. In germline, CDR1 is DFQATT, CDR2 SNEGSKA (reference sequence). V shed 1 base and J 1 base; nucleotides not matched to a gene: 9. This CDR3 contains 16 residues. In DNA form, the CDR3 reads TGCAGTGCTAGAGGCATTAGCGGGTCGATCCAAGAGACCCAGTACTTC. Its translation is CSARGISGSIQETQYF.

The chain joins TRBV6-2 or TRBV6-3 to TRBJ2-1, with 12 bases aligning to TRBD2. The junction had 9 bases not matched to a gene; V was cut back by 6 bases and J by 0 bases. Germline CDR1 is MNHEY and CDR2 is SVGEGT. This CDR3 has 18 residues. The CDR3 loop reads CASSPTGLAGFSYNEQFF. The CDR3 DNA reads as TGTGCCAGCAGCCCTACTGGACTAGCGGGGTTCTCCTACAATGAGCAGTTCTTC.

This clonotype has only a few counts. J is TRBJ2-1 and V is TRBV29-1, with D possibly matching TRBD2 (5 bases). This CDR3 is 12 amino acids long. Looked up from germline, CDR1 is SQVTM and CDR2 is ANQGSEA. The V and J ends lost 5 bases and 7 bases respectively, with 12 bases between them. The CDR3 is CSVRLTSNEQFF. In DNA form, the CDR3 reads TGCAGCGTTAGACTAACCTCAAATGAGCAGTTCTTC.

J is TRBJ2-4 and V is TRBV7-2; TRBD2 is a possible D gene (5 bases). Germline CDR1 SGHTA, CDR2 FQGNSA. Trimming took 2 bases from V and 8 from J, leaving 19 bases between them. The CDR3 consists of 16 residues. The CDR3 reads CASSLREGGSAYIQYF. Written as DNA, the CDR3 is TGTGCCAGCAGCTTACGAGAAGGTGGGAGCGCTTACATTCAGTACTTC.

CDR3 protein: CASRGTDLNTGELFF. CDR3 sequence (DNA): TGTGCCAGCAGGGGGACAGACCTGAACACCGGGGAGCTGTTTTTT. V is TRBV2 and J is TRBJ2-2; 7 nucleotides line up with TRBD1. V was clipped by 6 bases and J by 1 base; unmatched bases: 5. This CDR3 contains 15 residues. Germline CDR1 reads SNHLY; CDR2 reads FYNNEI. The full variable domain, rest sourced from reference TRBV2 and TRBJ2-2, is EPEVTQTPSHQVTQMGQEVILRCVPISNHLYFYWYRQILGQKVEFLVSFYNNEISEKSEIFDDQFSVERPDGSNFTLKIRSTKLEDSAMYFCASRGTDLNTGELFFGEGSRLTVL.

The J gene is TRBJ2-5, the V gene TRBV12-3 or TRBV12-4; 8 bases line up with TRBD2. The V segment lost 6 bases and the J segment 11 bases; nucleotides outside the gene matches: 17. The CDR3 is made up of 15 amino acids. The CDR3 is CASSQRTSRSYGQYF. The DNA for the CDR3 is TGTGCCAGCAGCCAACGGACTAGCCGGAGCTACGGGCAGTACTTC.

The chain carries TRBV6-2 or TRBV6-3 and TRBJ2-1; 12 nucleotides line up with TRBD2. J lost 9 bases, V lost 6 bases, and 9 bases had no gene match. The germline V gene has CDR1 MNHEY and CDR2 SVGEGT. The CDR3 loop spans 15 amino acids. Here the CDR3 reads CASRPTSGGWGEQFF. In DNA form, the CDR3 reads TGTGCCAGCAGACCCACTAGCGGGGGGTGGGGTGAGCAGTTCTTC.

Comments on this clonotype: The junction departs from germline at one end; a sequencing error may be responsible. The genes are TRBV5-1 and TRBJ1-2, with D tentatively TRBD1 (6 bases). Germline CDR1 and CDR2: SGHRS and YFSETQ. The CDR3 is made up of 13 amino acids. This CDR3 reads CARSLEGGFGYTF. CDR3 DNA sequence: TGCGCCCGCAGCTTGGAAGGGGGGTTTGGCTACACCTTC.

This clonotype was picked up a small number of times. The chain has TRBV10-3 and TRBJ2-1, with D tentatively TRBD2 (5 bases). Germline CDR1 and CDR2: ENHRY and SYGVKD. This CDR3 is built from 13 residues. Trimming cost V 2 bases and J 9 bases, with 11 bases left between them. The CDR3 protein is CAISEEGPSEQFF. CDR3 DNA: TGTGCCATCAGTGAGGAGGGCCCCAGTGAGCAGTTCTTC.